This TCR beta chain was captured by sequencing in a study of blood T cell repertoires in COVID-19. Overall study: Donors in the United States, Italy and Spain gave samples during acute or convalescent COVID-19. T cells, B-cell-depleted T cells, or PBMCs provided the cDNA or gDNA that served as material.

The CDR3 runs 19 residues. J was trimmed by 1 base and V by 3 bases; bases with no gene match: 8. The germline CDR1 and CDR2 sequences are SGHNT and YENEEA. Per the original methods: Estimation of nucleated cell counts was performed using reference gene primer amplification. The protocol was immunoSEQ multiplex PCR, while the TCRdb copy is restricted to in-frame clones and leaves out a portion. The V and J calls and clone size are taken from that table; D and trimming were inferred from the DNA. The data hold hundreds of thousands of clones, with around nine tenths observed a single time. V gene TRBV11-3 combines with J gene TRBJ2-1; 14 bases are a match to TRBD2. This sequence was found in a young woman who had recovered from COVID-19. The sample was peripheral blood. CDR3 bases: TGTGCCAGCAGCTTGCTGGGACTAGCGGGAGTAGGATCCTACAATGAGCAGTTCTTC. Translating it yields CASSLLGLAGVGSYNEQFF.